Presented here are 2 T cell receptor beta chains from one specimen sequenced in a study of blood T cell repertoires in COVID-19. The method was immunoSEQ multiplex PCR; TCRdb's version includes in-frame clones alone and lacks a portion of them. The table includes about 100,000 clones, just under 85% detected once. The sequencing input was peripheral blood. All receptors come from a man aged 35 to 55 with active or convalescent COVID-19.

This clone was detected ten times or more. The chain links TRBV2 to TRBJ2-7; perhaps TRBD2 as D (5 bases). The germline V and J ends were trimmed by 11 bases and 0 bases, with 14 bases remaining between them. CDR1 and CDR2 from the germline V gene are SNHLY and FYNNEI. The length of the CDR3 is 13 residues. The DNA for the CDR3 is TGTGCCGGCACTAGGCCGGACTCCTACGAGCAGTACTTC. It specifies CAGTRPDSYEQYF.

CDR3 in amino acids: CASSLVPAGVTGELFF. In DNA form, the CDR3 reads TGTGCCAGCAGCTTAGTCCCAGCGGGGGTCACCGGGGAGCTGTTTTTT. The rearrangement uses TRBV7-2 and TRBJ2-2; 8 positions agree with TRBD2. Germline CDR1 is SGHTA and CDR2 is FQGNSA. Trimming at V came to 1 base and at J to 4 bases, leaving 5 bases not matched to a gene. The CDR3 extends over 16 amino acids. The complete variable domain, with remaining parts taken from reference TRBV7-2 and TRBJ2-2, reads GAGVSQSPSNKVTEKGKDVELRCDPISGHTALYWYRQSLGQGLEFLIYFQGNSAPDKSGLPSDRFSAERTGGSVSTLTIQRTQQEDSAVYLCASSLVPAGVTGELFFGEGSRLTVL.